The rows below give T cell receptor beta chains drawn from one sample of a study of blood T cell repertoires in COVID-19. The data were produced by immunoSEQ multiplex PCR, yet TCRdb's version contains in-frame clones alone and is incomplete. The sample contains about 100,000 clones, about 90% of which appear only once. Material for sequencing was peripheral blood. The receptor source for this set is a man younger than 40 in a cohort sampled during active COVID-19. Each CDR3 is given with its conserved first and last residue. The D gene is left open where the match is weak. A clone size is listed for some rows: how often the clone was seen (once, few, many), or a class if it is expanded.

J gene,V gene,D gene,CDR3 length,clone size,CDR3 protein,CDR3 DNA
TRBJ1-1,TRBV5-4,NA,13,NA,CASAAAQNTEAFF,TGTGCCAGCGCAGCGGCGCAGAACACTGAAGCTTTCTTT
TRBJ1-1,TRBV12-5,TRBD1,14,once,CASGSTGGNTEAFF,TGTGCTAGTGGTTCGACAGGGGGGAACACTGAAGCTTTCTTT
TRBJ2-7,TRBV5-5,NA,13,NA,CASSLTLQGFPYF,TGTGCCAGCAGCTTGACACTACAGGGTTTTCCGTACTTC
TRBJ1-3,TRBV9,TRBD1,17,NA,CASSPRDRDSPGNTIYF,TGTGCCAGCAGCCCCCGGGACAGGGATTCGCCTGGAAACACCATATATTTT
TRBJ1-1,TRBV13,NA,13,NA,CASSWAGNTEAFF,TGTGCCAGCAGCTGGGCAGGGAACACTGAAGCTTTCTTT
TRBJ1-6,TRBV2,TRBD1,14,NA,CASRGTGANSPLHF,TGTGCCAGCAGGGGGACAGGTGCTAATTCACCCCTCCACTTT
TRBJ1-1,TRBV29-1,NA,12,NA,CSVERLEGLAFF,TGCAGCGTTGAACGGTTGGAGGGTTTAGCTTTCTTT
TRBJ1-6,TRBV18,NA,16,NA,CASSPGAGTMNSPLHF,TGTGCCAGCTCACCCGGGGCGGGGACTATGAATTCACCCCTCCACTTT
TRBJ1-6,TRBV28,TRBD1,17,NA,CASRYTGGSSYNSPLHF,TGTGCCAGCAGGTATACAGGGGGGAGCTCCTATAATTCACCCCTCCACTTT
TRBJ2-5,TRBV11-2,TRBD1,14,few,CASSQQTGSETQYF,TGTGCCAGCAGCCAGCAGACAGGGTCAGAGACCCAGTACTTC
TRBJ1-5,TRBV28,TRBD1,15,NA,CASRPSGTVAKDQHF,TGTGCCAGCAGGCCTAGCGGGACAGTTGCGAAGGACCAGCATTTT
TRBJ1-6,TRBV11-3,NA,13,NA,CASSQDSGRTLHF,TGTGCCAGCAGCCAGGACAGCGGGAGGACCCTCCACTTT
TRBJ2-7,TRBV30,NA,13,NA,CAWSVPGGYEQYF,TGTGCCTGGAGTGTACCAGGGGGGTACGAGCAGTACTTC
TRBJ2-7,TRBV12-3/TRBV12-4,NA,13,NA,CASSFARPNEQYF,TGTGCCAGCAGTTTTGCCAGGCCCAACGAGCAGTACTTC
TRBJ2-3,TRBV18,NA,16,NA,CASSPPGGAGTDTQYF,TGTGCCAGCTCACCACCGGGGGGAGCAGGGACAGATACGCAGTATTTT
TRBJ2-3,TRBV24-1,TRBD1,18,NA,CATSETGTGGFGTDTQYF,TGTGCCACCAGTGAAACCGGGACAGGGGGCTTTGGCACAGATACGCAGTATTTT
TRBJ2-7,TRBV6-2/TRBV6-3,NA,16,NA,CASSYGREEGSYEQYF,TGTGCCAGCAGTTACGGAAGGGAGGAAGGGTCCTACGAGCAGTACTTC
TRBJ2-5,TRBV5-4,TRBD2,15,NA,CASSSGSGYQETQYF,TGTGCCAGCAGCTCGGGTAGCGGGTACCAAGAGACCCAGTACTTC
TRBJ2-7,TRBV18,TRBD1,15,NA,CASSPMTGNIDEQYF,TGTGCCAGCTCACCAATGACAGGGAATATCGACGAGCAGTACTTC
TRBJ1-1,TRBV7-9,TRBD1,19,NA,CASGFIRDRGTGVNTEAFF,TGTGCCAGCGGATTCATCCGGGACAGGGGGACCGGAGTGAACACTGAAGCTTTCTTT
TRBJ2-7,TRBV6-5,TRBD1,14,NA,CASSYNDREYEQYF,TGTGCCAGCAGTTACAACGACAGGGAATACGAGCAGTACTTC
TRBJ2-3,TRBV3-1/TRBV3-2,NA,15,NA,CASSQDNTVKDTQYF,TGTGCCAGCAGCCAAGATAACACAGTAAAAGATACGCAGTATTTT
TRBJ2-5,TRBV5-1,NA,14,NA,CASSLRGGEETQYF,TGCGCCAGCAGCTTGAGGGGGGGAGAAGAGACCCAGTACTTC
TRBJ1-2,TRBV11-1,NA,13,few,CASSPGENYGYTF,TGTGCCAGCAGCCCGGGGGAAAACTATGGCTACACCTTC
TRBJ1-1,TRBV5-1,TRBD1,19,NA,CASSLAGIGQGGMGTEAFF,TGCGCCAGCAGCTTGGCGGGTATTGGACAGGGGGGAATGGGGACTGAAGCTTTCTTT
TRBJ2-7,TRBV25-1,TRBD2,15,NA,CASRARSGGRYEQYF,TGTGCCAGCAGGGCCCGTAGCGGGGGGCGCTACGAGCAGTACTTC
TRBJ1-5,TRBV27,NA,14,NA,CASSPRENNQPQHF,TGTGCCAGCAGCCCCAGGGAAAACAACCAGCCCCAGCATTTT
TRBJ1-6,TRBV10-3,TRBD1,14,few,CAINSDRVSSPLHF,TGTGCCATCAATTCGGACAGGGTGTCCTCACCCCTCCACTTT
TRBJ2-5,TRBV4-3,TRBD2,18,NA,CASSPRLAGGRGQETQYF,TGCGCCAGCAGCCCGAGACTAGCGGGGGGGCGGGGCCAAGAGACCCAGTACTTC
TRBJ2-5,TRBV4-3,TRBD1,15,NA,CASSQDYRGQETQYF,TGCGCCAGCAGCCAAGATTACAGGGGGCAAGAGACCCAGTACTTC
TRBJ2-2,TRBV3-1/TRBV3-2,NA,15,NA,CASSPWTPIIGELFF,TGTGCCAGCAGCCCCTGGACTCCCATAATCGGGGAGCTGTTTTTT